Here is one T cell receptor beta chain with its context. Participants, about 18 to 90 years old, spanned around 25 US areas. This specimen belongs to a study of blood T cell repertoires in COVID-19. Study at large: Acute-phase and convalescent COVID-19 samples originated in the United States, Italy and Spain.

Trimming at V came to 5 bases and at J to 2 bases, leaving 9 bases not matched to a gene. CDR3 length: 17 residues. Germline assignment: CDR1 SGHAT and CDR2 FQNNGV. TCRdb keeps only in-frame clones here, not all; method: immunoSEQ multiplex PCR. This sample has approximately 220,000 clones; around 89% occur once, and the top ten carry more than 2.5%. This chain uses TRBV11-2 with TRBJ2-1; 10 nucleotides match TRBD2. Source material: PBMCs or T cells enriched from blood (not recorded which). This sequence was found in a woman younger than 45 who had recovered from COVID-19. CDR3 amino acids: CASSRPPSGRTYNEQFF. The CDR3 nucleotides are TGTGCCAGCAGCCGCCCTCCTAGCGGGAGAACCTACAATGAGCAGTTCTTC.